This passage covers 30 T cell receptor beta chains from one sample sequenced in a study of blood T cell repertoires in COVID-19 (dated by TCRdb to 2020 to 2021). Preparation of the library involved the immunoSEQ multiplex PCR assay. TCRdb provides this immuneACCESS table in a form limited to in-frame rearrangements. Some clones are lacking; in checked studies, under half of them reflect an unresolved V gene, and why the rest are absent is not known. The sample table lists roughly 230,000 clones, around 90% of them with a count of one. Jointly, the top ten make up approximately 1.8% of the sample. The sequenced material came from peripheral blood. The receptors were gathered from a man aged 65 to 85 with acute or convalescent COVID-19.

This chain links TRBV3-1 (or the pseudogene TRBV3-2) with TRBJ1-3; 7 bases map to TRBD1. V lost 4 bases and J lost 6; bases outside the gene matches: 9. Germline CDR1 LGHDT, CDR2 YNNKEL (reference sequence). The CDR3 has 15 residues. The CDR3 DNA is TGTGCCAGCAGCCCGACAGGGTCATCGGTAAACACCATATATTTT. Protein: CASSPTGSSVNTIYF.

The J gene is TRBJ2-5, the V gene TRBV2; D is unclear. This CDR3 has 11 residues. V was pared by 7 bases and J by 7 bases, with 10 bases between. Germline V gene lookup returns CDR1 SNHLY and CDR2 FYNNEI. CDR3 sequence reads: CASNFLGTQYF. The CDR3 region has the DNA TGTGCCAGCAATTTCCTCGGGACCCAGTACTTC.

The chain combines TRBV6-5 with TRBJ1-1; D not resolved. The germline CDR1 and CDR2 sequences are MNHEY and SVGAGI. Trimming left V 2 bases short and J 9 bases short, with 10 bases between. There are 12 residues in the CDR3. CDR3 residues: CASSYEREKAFF. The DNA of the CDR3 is TGTGCCAGCAGTTACGAAAGGGAGAAAGCTTTCTTT.

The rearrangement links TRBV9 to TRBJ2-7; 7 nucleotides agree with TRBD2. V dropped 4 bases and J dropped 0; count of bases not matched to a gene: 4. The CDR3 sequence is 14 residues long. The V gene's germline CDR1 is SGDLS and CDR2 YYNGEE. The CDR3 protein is CASSFRTSSYEQYF. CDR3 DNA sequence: TGTGCCAGCAGCTTCCGGACTAGCTCCTACGAGCAGTACTTC.

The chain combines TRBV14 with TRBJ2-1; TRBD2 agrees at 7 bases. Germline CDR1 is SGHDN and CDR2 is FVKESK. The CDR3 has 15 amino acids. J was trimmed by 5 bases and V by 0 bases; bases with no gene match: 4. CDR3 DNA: TGTGCCAGCAGCCAAGACAGGACTAGGCACAATGAGCAGTTCTTC. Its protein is CASSQDRTRHNEQFF.

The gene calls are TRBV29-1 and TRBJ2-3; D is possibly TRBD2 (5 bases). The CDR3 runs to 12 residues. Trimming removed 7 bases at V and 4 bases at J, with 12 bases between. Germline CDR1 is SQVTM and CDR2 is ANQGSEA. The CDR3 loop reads CSGTEGSDTQYF. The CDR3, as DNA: TGCAGCGGGACTGAAGGCTCAGATACGCAGTATTTT.

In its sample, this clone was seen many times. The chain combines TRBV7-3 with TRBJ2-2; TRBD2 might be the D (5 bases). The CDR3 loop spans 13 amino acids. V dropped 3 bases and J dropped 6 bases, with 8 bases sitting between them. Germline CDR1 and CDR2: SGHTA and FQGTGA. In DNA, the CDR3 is TGTGCCAGCAGCTTTACTAGGGCCGGGGAGCTGTTTTTT. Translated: CASSFTRAGELFF.

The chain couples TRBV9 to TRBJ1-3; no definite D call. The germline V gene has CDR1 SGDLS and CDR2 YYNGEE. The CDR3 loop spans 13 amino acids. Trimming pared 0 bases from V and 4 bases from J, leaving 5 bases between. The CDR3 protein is CASSVAGGNTIYF. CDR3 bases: TGTGCCAGCAGCGTAGCGGGGGGAAACACCATATATTTT.

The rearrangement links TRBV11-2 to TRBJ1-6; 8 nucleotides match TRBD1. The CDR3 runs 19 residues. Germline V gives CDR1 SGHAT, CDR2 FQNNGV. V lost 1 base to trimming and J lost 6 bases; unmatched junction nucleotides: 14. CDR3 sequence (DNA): TGTGCCAGCAGCTTAGCATTACCCACTCGGACAGGGCCTAATTCACCCCTCCACTTT. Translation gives CASSLALPTRTGPNSPLHF.

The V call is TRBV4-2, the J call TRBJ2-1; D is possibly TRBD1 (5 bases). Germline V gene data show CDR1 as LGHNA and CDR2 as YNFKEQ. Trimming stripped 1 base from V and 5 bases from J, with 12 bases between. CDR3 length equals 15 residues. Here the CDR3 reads CASSQVRTSNNEQFF. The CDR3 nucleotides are TGTGCCAGCAGCCAAGTAAGGACATCAAACAATGAGCAGTTCTTC.

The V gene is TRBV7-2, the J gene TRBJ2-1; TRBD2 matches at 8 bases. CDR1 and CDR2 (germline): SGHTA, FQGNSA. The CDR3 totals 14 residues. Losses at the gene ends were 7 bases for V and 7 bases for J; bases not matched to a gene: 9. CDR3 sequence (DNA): TGTGCCAGCACTGTGATAGCTAGCGGGAATGAGCAGTTCTTC. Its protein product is CASTVIASGNEQFF.

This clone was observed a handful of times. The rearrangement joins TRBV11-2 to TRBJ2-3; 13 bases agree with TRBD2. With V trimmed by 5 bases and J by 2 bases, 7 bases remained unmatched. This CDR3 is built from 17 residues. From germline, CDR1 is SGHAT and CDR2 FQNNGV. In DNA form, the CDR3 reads TGTGCCAGCAGCGATCGGACTAGCGGGGGTTTCACAGATACGCAGTATTTT. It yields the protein CASSDRTSGGFTDTQYF.

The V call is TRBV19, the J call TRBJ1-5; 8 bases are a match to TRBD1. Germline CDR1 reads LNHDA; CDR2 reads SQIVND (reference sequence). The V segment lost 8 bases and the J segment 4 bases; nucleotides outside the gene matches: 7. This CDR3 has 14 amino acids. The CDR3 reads CASDTGGGNQPQHF. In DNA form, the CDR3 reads TGTGCCAGTGATACAGGGGGTGGGAATCAGCCCCAGCATTTT.

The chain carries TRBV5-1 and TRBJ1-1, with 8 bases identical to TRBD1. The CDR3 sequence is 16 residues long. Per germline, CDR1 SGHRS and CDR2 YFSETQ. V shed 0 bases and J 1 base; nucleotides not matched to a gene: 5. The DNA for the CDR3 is TGCGCCAGCAGCTTGGTCCAGGGGGCGCGGAACACTGAAGCTTTCTTT. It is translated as CASSLVQGARNTEAFF.

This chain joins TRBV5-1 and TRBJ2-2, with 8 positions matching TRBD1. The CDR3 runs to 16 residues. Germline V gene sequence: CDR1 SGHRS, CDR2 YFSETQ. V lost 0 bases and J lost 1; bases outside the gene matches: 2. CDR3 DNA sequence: TGCGCCAGCAGCTTGGCCGGGACAGGGAACACCGGGGAGCTGTTTTTT. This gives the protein CASSLAGTGNTGELFF.

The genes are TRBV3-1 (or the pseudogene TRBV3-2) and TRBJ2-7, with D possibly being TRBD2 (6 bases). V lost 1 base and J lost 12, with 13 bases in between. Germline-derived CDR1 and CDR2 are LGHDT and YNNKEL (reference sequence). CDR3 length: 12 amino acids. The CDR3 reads CASSQALATPYF. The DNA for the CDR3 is TGTGCCAGCAGCCAAGCTCTAGCGACTCCGTACTTC.

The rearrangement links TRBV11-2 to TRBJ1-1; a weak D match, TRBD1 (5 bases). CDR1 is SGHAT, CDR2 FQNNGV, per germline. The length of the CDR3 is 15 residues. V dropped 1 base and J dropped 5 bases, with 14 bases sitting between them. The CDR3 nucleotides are TGTGCCAGCAGCTTAGGGGGCGTCGGGGGGACTGAAGCTTTCTTT. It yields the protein CASSLGGVGGTEAFF.

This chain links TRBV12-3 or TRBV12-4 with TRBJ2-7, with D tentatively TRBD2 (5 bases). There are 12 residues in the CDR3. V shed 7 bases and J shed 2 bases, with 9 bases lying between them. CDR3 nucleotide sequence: TGTGCCAGCAACCGGGAACCCTACGAGCAGTACTTC. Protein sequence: CASNREPYEQYF.

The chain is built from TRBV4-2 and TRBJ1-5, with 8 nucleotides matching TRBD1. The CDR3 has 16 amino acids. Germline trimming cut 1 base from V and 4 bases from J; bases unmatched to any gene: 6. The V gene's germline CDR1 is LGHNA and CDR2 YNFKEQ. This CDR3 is CASSQAGQVPNQPQHF. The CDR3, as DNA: TGTGCCAGCAGCCAAGCGGGACAGGTACCAAATCAGCCCCAGCATTTT.

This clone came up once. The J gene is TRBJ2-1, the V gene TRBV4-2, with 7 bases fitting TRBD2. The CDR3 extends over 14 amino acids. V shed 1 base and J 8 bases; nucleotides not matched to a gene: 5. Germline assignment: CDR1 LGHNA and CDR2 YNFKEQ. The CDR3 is CASSQVGEGHEQFF. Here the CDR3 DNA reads TGTGCCAGCAGCCAAGTGGGGGAGGGGCATGAGCAGTTCTTC.

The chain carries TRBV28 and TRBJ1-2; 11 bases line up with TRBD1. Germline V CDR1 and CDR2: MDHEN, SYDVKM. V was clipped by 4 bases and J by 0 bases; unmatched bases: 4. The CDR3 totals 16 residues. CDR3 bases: TGTGCCAGCAGTTCCGGGACAGGGGGAGCTAACTATGGCTACACCTTC. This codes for CASSSGTGGANYGYTF.

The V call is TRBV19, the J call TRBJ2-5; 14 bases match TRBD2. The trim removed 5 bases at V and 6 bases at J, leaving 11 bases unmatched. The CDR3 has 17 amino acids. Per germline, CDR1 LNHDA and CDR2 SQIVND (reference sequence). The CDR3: CASSHRGTSGSPKTQYF. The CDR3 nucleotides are TGTGCCAGTAGTCACAGGGGGACTAGCGGGAGTCCTAAGACCCAGTACTTC. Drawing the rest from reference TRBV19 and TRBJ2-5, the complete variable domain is DGGITQSPKYLFRKEGQNVTLSCEQNLNHDAMYWYRQDPGQGLRLIYYSQIVNDFQKGDIAEGYSVSREKKESFPLTVTSAQKNPTAFYLCASSHRGTSGSPKTQYFGPGTRLLVL.

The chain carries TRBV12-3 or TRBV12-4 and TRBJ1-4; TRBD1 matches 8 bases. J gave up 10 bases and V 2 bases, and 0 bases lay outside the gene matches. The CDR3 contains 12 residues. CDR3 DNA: TGTGCCAGCAGTTTAACAGGGGGAAAACTGTTTTTT. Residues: CASSLTGGKLFF.

The CDR3 sequence is CASSETGGTDTQYF. In DNA, the CDR3 is TGCGCCAGCAGCGAGACGGGGGGCACAGATACGCAGTATTTT. V and J are TRBV5-1 and TRBJ2-3; weak D call: TRBD2 (6 bases). The length of the CDR3 is 14 residues. Trimming shortened V by 4 bases and J by 1 base, and 10 bases separated the two germline ends. Per germline, CDR1 SGHRS and CDR2 YFSETQ.

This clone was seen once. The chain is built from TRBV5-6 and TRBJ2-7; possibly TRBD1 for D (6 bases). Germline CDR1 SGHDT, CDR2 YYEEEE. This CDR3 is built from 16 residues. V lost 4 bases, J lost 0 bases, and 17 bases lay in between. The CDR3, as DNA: TGTGCCAGCAGCCTTATTGCAGGGGCCCTCTCCTACGAGCAGTACTTC. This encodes CASSLIAGALSYEQYF.

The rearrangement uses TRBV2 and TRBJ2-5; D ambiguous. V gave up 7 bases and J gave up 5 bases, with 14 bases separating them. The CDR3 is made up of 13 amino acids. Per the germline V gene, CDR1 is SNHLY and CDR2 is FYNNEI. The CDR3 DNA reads TGTGCCAGCAACCTAGACGGTGCGGAGACCCAGTACTTC. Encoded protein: CASNLDGAETQYF.

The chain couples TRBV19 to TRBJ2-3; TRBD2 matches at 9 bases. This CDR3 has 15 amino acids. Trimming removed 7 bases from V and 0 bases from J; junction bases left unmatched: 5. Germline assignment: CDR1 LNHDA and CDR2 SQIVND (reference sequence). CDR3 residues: CASTNSGGSTDTQYF. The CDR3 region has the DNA TGTGCCAGTACCAATAGCGGGGGAAGCACAGATACGCAGTATTTT.

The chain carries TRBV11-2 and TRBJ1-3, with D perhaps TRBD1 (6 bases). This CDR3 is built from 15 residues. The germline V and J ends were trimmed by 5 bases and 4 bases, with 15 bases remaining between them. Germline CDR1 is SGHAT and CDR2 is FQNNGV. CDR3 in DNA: TGTGCCAGCAGCACAGGGTTAATTGGGGGAAACACCATATATTTT. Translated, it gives CASSTGLIGGNTIYF.

This CDR3 reads CASSPPGLHYNEQFF. As DNA, the CDR3 is TGCGCCAGCAGCCCCCCGGGACTCCACTACAATGAGCAGTTCTTC. V usage is TRBV5-1 and J usage is TRBJ2-1; a possible D gene is TRBD2 (6 bases). The V end lost 4 bases, the J end lost 3 bases, and 14 bases lay between the germline ends. The CDR3 is 15 residues long. The germline V gene encodes CDR1 SGHRS and CDR2 YFSETQ.

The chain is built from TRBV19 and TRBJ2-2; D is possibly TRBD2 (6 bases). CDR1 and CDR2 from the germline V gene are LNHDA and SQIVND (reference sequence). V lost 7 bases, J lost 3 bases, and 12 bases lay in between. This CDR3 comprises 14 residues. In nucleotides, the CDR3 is TGTGCCAGTACGGGGGAGCTGTACACCGGGGAGCTGTTTTTT. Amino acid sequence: CASTGELYTGELFF.